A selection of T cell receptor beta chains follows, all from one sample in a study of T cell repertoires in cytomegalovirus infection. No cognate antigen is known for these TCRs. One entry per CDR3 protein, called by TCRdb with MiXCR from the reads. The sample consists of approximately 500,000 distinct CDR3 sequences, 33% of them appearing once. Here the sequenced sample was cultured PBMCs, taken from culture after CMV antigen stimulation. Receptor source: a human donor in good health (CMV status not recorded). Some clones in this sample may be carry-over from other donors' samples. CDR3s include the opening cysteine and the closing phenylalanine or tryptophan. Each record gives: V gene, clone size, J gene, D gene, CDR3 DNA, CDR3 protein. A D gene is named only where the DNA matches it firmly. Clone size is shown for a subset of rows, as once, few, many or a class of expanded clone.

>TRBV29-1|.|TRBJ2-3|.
TGCAGCGTGGTCGGGGCAGATACGCAGTATTTT
CSVVGADTQYF
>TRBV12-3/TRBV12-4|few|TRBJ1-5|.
TGTGCCAGCAGTTTGACCCAAGATACGCATCAGCCCCAGCATTTT
CASSLTQDTHQPQHF
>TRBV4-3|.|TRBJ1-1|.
TGCGCCAGCAGCCAAGATCTGGGGGCGGCTTTCTTT
CASSQDLGAAFF
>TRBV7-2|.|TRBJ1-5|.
TGTGCCAGCAGCTCACAGGAGAGGATGCCCCAGCATTTT
CASSSQERMPQHF
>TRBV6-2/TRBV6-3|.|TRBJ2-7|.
TGTGCCAGCAGTTTCCCCCGACAGGCCGCCCTCTCCTACGAGCAGTACTTC
CASSFPRQAALSYEQYF
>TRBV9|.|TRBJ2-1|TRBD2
TGTGCCAGCAGCCTTAGCGGGAGGGTATACAATGAGCAGTTCTTC
CASSLSGRVYNEQFF
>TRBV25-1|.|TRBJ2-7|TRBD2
TGTGCCAGCAGCGAATTGTACAGCGGGAGTACCTACGAGCAGTACTTC
CASSELYSGSTYEQYF
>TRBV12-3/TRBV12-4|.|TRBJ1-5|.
TGTGCCAGCAGTTATGAGGTCAGGTCCGTTAATCAGCCCCAGCATTTT
CASSYEVRSVNQPQHF
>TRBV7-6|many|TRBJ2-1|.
TGTGCCAGCAGCTTAGAACAGGGTTCCTACAATGAGCAGTTCTTC
CASSLEQGSYNEQFF
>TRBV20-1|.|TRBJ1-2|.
TGCAGTGCTACGTCTGAGGGTCTTAACTATGGCTACACCTTC
CSATSEGLNYGYTF
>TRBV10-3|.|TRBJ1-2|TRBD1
TGTGCCATCAGTGACCCAGGGGGCGCGGTTCAGATTCCGAACTATGGCTACACCTTC
CAISDPGGAVQIPNYGYTF
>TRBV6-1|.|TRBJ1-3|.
TGTGCCAGCCTTCAGACCAGCTCTGGAAACACCATATATTTT
CASLQTSSGNTIYF